The following is a T cell receptor beta chain sequence with its context. Its antigen remains undetermined. The input lacks base qualities; no much larger clone sits a single base away. The V end loses 0 bases and the J end loses 1 base, and a stretch of 6 bases separates them. The germline V gene yields LGHNA for CDR1 and YSLEER for CDR2. The CDR3 spans 15 residues, from the cysteine through the phenylalanine. The read is trimmed to its CDR3 DNA, 45 bases read in frame from base 1. This sample was taken from a study of blood T cell repertoires in COVID-19 (dated by TCRdb to the early 2020s). Study-wide context: Samples from collaborators originated in the United States, Italy and Spain and spanned both the acute and convalescent phases of COVID-19. The material from the prospective study consisted of cDNA or gDNA derived from T cells, B-cell-depleted T cells, or PBMCs. The dataset comprised deeply sampled blood TCRbeta repertoires from subjects exposed to, actively infected with, or recovered from COVID-19. The repertoires were made available in a free public database intended to serve as a resource for research on the immune response to SARS-CoV-2. The samples were drawn from the first 160 participants of the ongoing ImmuneRACE study and from 1,200 or so subjects provided by 6 global collaborators. Nearly every sample came with metadata listing a de-identified subject ID, COVID-19 status, age in years and sex. Where available, HLA class I and class II types were obtained from metadata supplied by the sample provider rather than from assay-based typing.

Participants in the prospective study were aged roughly 18 to 100 years, lived in some 24 United States geographic areas, and enrolled through a virtual design. In the prospective study, cohorts were assigned on the basis of participant-reported clinical history obtained from a screening survey and a study questionnaire. In the prospective study, whole blood, serum and a nasopharyngeal or oropharyngeal swab were collected from each participant by mobile phlebotomists. Participants in the prospective study had the option to provide additional blood draws and questionnaires over an approximately 2-month period. Before DNA extraction, prospective study blood samples were shipped either frozen or at room temperature. Study-level results and caveats: The quantity of clinical and demographic metadata differed by source and by participant and was supplied without curation.

TCRbeta CDR3 regions were amplified from genomic DNA by means of the immunoSEQ Assay, a bias-controlled multiplex PCR. The authors' analysis ran thus. Nucleated cell counts per sample were estimated from amplification of reference gene primers within the assay. To quantify the absolute abundance of each unique TCRbeta CDR3 rearrangement, sequence reads were collapsed and filtered. For each sample, productive Simpson clonality was calculated as the square root of Simpson's diversity index across productive rearrangements. TCRdb holds this immuneACCESS table with in-frame rearrangements only. Some clones are missing; in checked studies, unresolved V genes explain under half, and the rest has no known cause. V and J calls and clone size are those listed in that table; D and trimming were worked out from the DNA. The sample includes 200,000 to 250,000 clones, with about nine tenths observed a single time. The top ten clonotypes cover just over 2.5% of the sample.

The chain is encoded by TRBV4-3 joined to TRBJ2-2; the D gene assignment is ambiguous. This clonotype was obtained from a woman in her 30s with acute COVID-19. The sample was PBMCs or T cells enriched from blood (not recorded which). CDR3 sequence: CASSQDPGNTGELFF. The DNA sequence is given as TGCGCCAGCAGCCAAGATCCCGGGAACACCGGGGAGCTGTTTTTT.